One and the same sample provided the 27 T cell receptor beta chains below, sequenced in a study of primary melanoma T cells and metastatic recurrence. Assay used: immunoSEQ multiplex PCR; TCRdb lists only in-frame clones, some missing. The table includes roughly 500 clones, around 92% detected once. The sample comprised melanoma tumor tissue. These receptors were obtained from a human donor with melanoma.

The chain joins TRBV6-8 to TRBJ1-2; 9 positions agree with TRBD1. The germline V gene encodes CDR1 MNHGY and CDR2 SAAAGT. There are 17 residues in the CDR3. Unmatched junction bases numbered 14, after V lost 5 bases and J lost 4 bases. Here the CDR3 DNA reads TGTGCCAGCAGTCTTATCTCCCGGGACAGGGATATCTATGGCTACACCTTC. This codes for CASSLISRDRDIYGYTF.

Here the CDR3 reads CATQPGTVNTEAFF. The CDR3 DNA is TGTGCCACCCAGCCCGGGACAGTGAACACTGAAGCTTTCTTT. The chain couples TRBV6-8 to TRBJ1-1, with TRBD1 matching over 7 bases. Germline V gene sequence: CDR1 MNHGY, CDR2 SAAAGT. This CDR3 has 14 amino acids. The J segment lost 0 bases and the V segment lost 10 bases, leaving 8 bases of the junction unmatched.

The CDR3 loop reads CASSWLAGEGGSSYEQYF. The CDR3 nucleotides read TGTGCCAGCAGTTGGTTAGCGGGAGAGGGGGGTAGCTCCTACGAGCAGTACTTC. This chain links TRBV6-8 with TRBJ2-7, with 9 nucleotides matching TRBD2. This CDR3 is built from 18 residues. V trimming: 4 bases; J trimming: 0 bases; junction bases outside the gene matches: 13. Germline V CDR1 and CDR2: MNHGY, SAAAGT.

The chain joins TRBV6-8 to TRBJ2-3, with TRBD2 matching over 12 bases. Germline-derived CDR1 and CDR2 are MNHGY and SAAAGT. This CDR3 has 16 residues. V shed 4 bases and J 0 bases; nucleotides not matched to a gene: 2. Here the CDR3 DNA reads TGTGCCAGCAGTTTGACTAGCGGGAGAAGCACAGATACGCAGTATTTT. It encodes CASSLTSGRSTDTQYF.

V and J are TRBV6-1 and TRBJ2-7; D not certain. V shed 1 base and J shed 6 bases, with 7 bases lying between them. The CDR3 has 12 amino acids. Germline values: CDR1 MNHNS, CDR2 SASEGT. The CDR3 DNA is TGTGCCAGCAGTGAAGGACTCGGCGAGCAGTACGTC. Its translation: CASSEGLGEQYV.

The genes are TRBV11-3 and TRBJ1-1; D perhaps matches TRBD1 (6 bases). Per the germline V gene, CDR1 is SGHNT and CDR2 is YENEEA. Trimming shortened V by 1 base and J by 4 bases, and 10 bases separated the two germline ends. The CDR3 has 14 residues. CDR3 in DNA: TGTGCCAGCAGCTTAGGGGGGCCAAGCACTGAAGCTTTCTTT. Translated: CASSLGGPSTEAFF.

The chain couples TRBV11-3 to TRBJ1-4, with 8 bases identical to TRBD1. The CDR3 totals 16 residues. J lost 8 bases, V lost 5 bases, and 13 bases had no gene match. Germline V CDR1 and CDR2: SGHNT, YENEEA. For the CDR3, the DNA is TGTGCCAGCAGCAGAAGGGTGCAGGGGGCTGTAGAAAAACTGTTTTTT. It translates to CASSRRVQGAVEKLFF.

This chain uses TRBV11-3 with TRBJ2-6; TRBD1 might be the D (6 bases). The V and J ends lost 1 base and 0 bases respectively, with 7 bases between them. The CDR3 runs to 16 residues. Looked up from germline, CDR1 is SGHNT and CDR2 is YENEEA. The CDR3 DNA reads as TGTGCCAGCAGCTTAGGGACAGCCTCTGGGGCCAACGTCCTGACTTTC. Translating it yields CASSLGTASGANVLTF. The entire variable domain, with the rest obtained from reference TRBV11-3 and TRBJ2-6, is as follows: EAGVVQSPRYKIIEKKQPVAFWCNPISGHNTLYWYLQNLGQGPELLIRYENEEAVDDSQLPKDRFSAERLKGVDSTLKIQPAELGDSAVYLCASSLGTASGANVLTFGAGSRLTVL.

This sequence joins TRBV4-1 and TRBJ2-7; tentative D call: TRBD2 (7 bases). Germline values: CDR1 MGHRA, CDR2 YSYEKL. The ends were cut back, 1 base at V and 5 bases at J, with 15 bases in the middle. This CDR3 contains 15 residues. The CDR3 DNA reads TGCGCCAGCAGCCAAGGGTATTCGGGGGGCGACGAGCAGTACTTC. Its translation: CASSQGYSGGDEQYF.

The rearrangement uses TRBV6-8 and TRBJ2-3; no clear D. Germline CDR1 reads MNHGY; CDR2 reads SAAAGT. The CDR3 is made up of 12 amino acids. V was clipped by 5 bases and J by 2 bases, with 5 bases between them. CDR3 DNA sequence: TGTGCCAGCAGTGGGAACACAGATACGCAGTATTTT. It specifies CASSGNTDTQYF.

The gene calls are TRBV12-5 and TRBJ2-2, with D perhaps matching TRBD2 (7 bases). CDR1 is LGHNT, CDR2 FRNRAP, per germline. This CDR3 is 15 amino acids long. The V gene lost 7 bases and the J gene lost 6 bases, with 18 bases spanning the gap. The CDR3 DNA reads as TGTGCTAGTGCCCCTGGGGGGGCGCATCCCGGGGAGCTGTTTTTT. Protein: CASAPGGAHPGELFF.

The chain is built from TRBV5-1 and TRBJ1-1; D uncertain. Germline V gene sequence: CDR1 SGHRS, CDR2 YFSETQ. The CDR3 loop spans 14 amino acids. V was clipped by 1 base and J by 2 bases, with 9 bases between them. The CDR3 sequence: CASSLTARNTEAFF. The CDR3 DNA is TGCGCCAGCAGCTTGACAGCGAGAAACACTGAAGCTTTCTTT.

The chain carries TRBV7-7 and TRBJ2-1; D gene unclear. This CDR3 region has 15 residues. Between the trimmed V and J ends, which lost 3 bases and 0 bases, there was a span of 9 bases. Germline-derived CDR1 and CDR2 are SSHAT and FNYEAQ (reference sequence). The CDR3 DNA follows: TGTGCCAGCAGCTTCTCGGACCTCTCCTACAATGAGCAGTTCTTC. As protein: CASSFSDLSYNEQFF.

The genes are TRBV18 and TRBJ2-1; the D gene is possibly TRBD2 (5 bases). Trimming pared 0 bases from V and 2 bases from J, leaving 11 bases between. Germline V gene lookup returns CDR1 KGHSH and CDR2 LQKENI. This CDR3 contains 16 residues. The DNA of the CDR3 is TGTGCCAGCTCACCACCGCTAGCCACTACCTACAATGAGCAGTTCTTC. It specifies CASSPPLATTYNEQFF.

V usage is TRBV19 and J usage is TRBJ1-3; D gene ambiguous. V dropped 6 bases and J dropped 7 bases, with 13 bases sitting between them. Per germline, CDR1 LNHDA and CDR2 SQIVND (reference sequence). The CDR3 covers 13 residues. In DNA form, the CDR3 reads TGTGCCAGTAGCGGGCCTCCGGGGAACACCATATATTTT. Translating it yields CASSGPPGNTIYF.

The genes are TRBV9 and TRBJ1-2, with a weak D call TRBD1 (5 bases). This CDR3 region has 15 residues. Germline V gives CDR1 SGDLS, CDR2 YYNGEE. The V and J ends lost 6 bases and 4 bases respectively, with 19 bases between them. CDR3 in DNA: TGTGCCAGCAACGGGGGGAACAGAGGGACCTATGGCTACACCTTC. This codes for CASNGGNRGTYGYTF.

V is TRBV18 and J is TRBJ2-3; D may correspond to TRBD1 or TRBD2 (6 bases each). The CDR3 is 19 residues long. In germline, CDR1 is KGHSH, CDR2 LQKENI. V gave up 2 bases and J gave up 1 base, with 22 bases separating them. The CDR3 bases are TGTGCCAGCTCACCAATCTTTGGGGGGCGATGGACTGGCACAGATACGCAGTATTTT. Translated: CASSPIFGGRWTGTDTQYF.

This chain links TRBV12-1 with TRBJ2-3; TRBD2 is taken as the D call from the table, unchecked against the DNA. TRBV12-1 is a documented pseudogene. The CDR3 consists of 19 residues. The CDR3 region is CASSFEVAGGLAGTDTQYF. CDR3 bases: TGTGCCAGCAGCTTTGAGGTAGCGGGGGGCCTAGCGGGGACAGATACGCAGTATTTT.

The CDR3 nucleotides read TGTGCCAGCTTGGTGGCCAGGGGTCGTTCACCCCTCCACTTT. This sequence encodes CASLVARGRSPLHF. This chain connects TRBV28 to TRBJ1-6; D is perhaps TRBD1 (6 bases). V gave up 8 bases and J gave up 9 bases, with 17 bases separating them. Germline V gene lookup returns CDR1 MDHEN and CDR2 SYDVKM. The CDR3 has 14 residues.

V and J are TRBV7-1 and TRBJ1-1; D gene uncertain. TRBV7-1 is reported as an ORF; its role is uncertain. V dropped 4 bases and J dropped 11 bases, with 17 bases sitting between them. The CDR3 loop spans 13 amino acids. The CDR3 nucleotides are TGTGCCAGCAGCTTAAACGGGCCAGCGGAGGCTTTCTTT. Amino acids: CASSLNGPAEAFF.

The chain links TRBV11-3 to TRBJ1-4, with D perhaps matching TRBD1 (6 bases). Trimming shortened V by 3 bases and J by 8 bases, and 13 bases separated the two germline ends. The CDR3 runs to 14 residues. Germline CDR1 is SGHNT and CDR2 is YENEEA. The CDR3 here is CASSFRGRGEKLFF. The DNA for the CDR3 is TGTGCCAGCAGCTTTCGGGGGCGAGGCGAAAAACTGTTTTTT. The whole variable domain, remainder taken from reference TRBV11-3 and TRBJ1-4, is EAGVVQSPRYKIIEKKQPVAFWCNPISGHNTLYWYLQNLGQGPELLIRYENEEAVDDSQLPKDRFSAERLKGVDSTLKIQPAELGDSAVYLCASSFRGRGEKLFFGSGTQLSVL.

This sequence joins TRBV6-8 and TRBJ1-3; unclear D gene. Trimming took 2 bases from V and 1 from J, leaving 6 bases between them. The germline V gene has CDR1 MNHGY and CDR2 SAAAGT. This CDR3 spans 14 amino acids. The CDR3 coding sequence is TGTGCCAGCAGTTACGGGTATTCTGGAAACACCATATATTTT. Residues: CASSYGYSGNTIYF.

The chain uses TRBV11-3 and TRBJ2-1, with D perhaps matching TRBD2 (6 bases). This CDR3 contains 15 residues. V dropped 2 bases and J dropped 6 bases, with 14 bases sitting between them. The germline gives CDR1 SGHNT, CDR2 YENEEA. The CDR3 DNA reads TGTGCCAGCAGCTTAAGGAGGGGCCGGGGCAATGAGCAGTTCTTC. Translated, it gives CASSLRRGRGNEQFF.

The rearrangement links TRBV10-2 to TRBJ2-1; TRBD2 aligns across 11 bases. The CDR3 consists of 16 residues. In germline, CDR1 is WSHSY, CDR2 SAAADI. V dropped 4 bases and J dropped 4; count of bases not matched to a gene: 6. CDR3 in DNA: TGCGCCAGCAGTGGAATAAGACTAGCGGGGTACAATGAGCAGTTCTTC. Protein sequence: CASSGIRLAGYNEQFF.

This clone was seen a single time. J is TRBJ2-2 and V is TRBV6-7, with 7 bases matching TRBD1. TRBV6-7 is an open reading frame whose function is uncertain. V lost 6 bases to trimming and J lost 1 base; unmatched junction nucleotides: 5. This CDR3 contains 15 residues. CDR3 loop: CASRAAGGNTGELFF. The DNA of the CDR3 is TGTGCCAGCAGAGCGGCAGGGGGGAACACCGGGGAGCTGTTTTTT.

This chain joins TRBV19 and TRBJ2-1, with D unresolved. Trimming cost V 5 bases and J 3 bases, with 11 bases left between them. The CDR3 is 14 amino acids. Germline V lookup: CDR1 LNHDA, CDR2 SQIVND (reference sequence). Here the CDR3 reads CASSPELDYNEQFF. The DNA of the CDR3 is TGTGCCAGTAGTCCCGAGCTCGACTACAATGAGCAGTTCTTC.

In this sample, this clone turned up once. The chain combines TRBV23-1 with TRBJ1-1; no clear D. TRBV23-1 is recorded as an ORF, its role being uncertain. This CDR3 is 13 amino acids long. V lost 6 bases and J lost 1, with 9 bases in between. Here the CDR3 reads CASSLRGNTEAFF. The CDR3 bases are TGCGCCAGCAGCCTTCGGGGGAACACTGAAGCTTTCTTT.